This T cell receptor (beta chain) was observed in a study of blood T cells in healthy people across ages. Samples each yielded at least 5 micrograms of total RNA. A sample-barcoded 5' primer and a J-beta primer mix were used in a second PCR of about 6 to 12 cycles. TCRdb redid the calling of the 5' RACE reads with MiXCR, one entry per CDR3 protein. The profile shows about 800,000 distinct CDR3 sequences, 55% to 75% of them singletons. The CDR3 runs to 12 residues. Trimming pared 4 bases from V and 4 bases from J, leaving 10 bases between. Germline V gene lookup returns CDR1 SQVTM and CDR2 ANQGSEA. The study's findings and limits: A greater number of naive CD4+ cells and higher diversity distinguished long-lived donors from aged donors.

Remarks on this clonotype: The antigen is undetermined.

This chain uses TRBV29-1 with TRBJ2-5, with D unresolved. The TCR originated in a young man in good health. The sequenced sample was blood. In nucleotides, the CDR3 is TGCAGCGTTGCTAGGGTAGCAGAGACCCAGTACTTC. Encoded protein: CSVARVAETQYF. The whole variable domain, remainder taken from reference TRBV29-1 and TRBJ2-5, is SAVISQKPSRDICQRGTSLTIQCQVDSQVTMMFWYRQQPGQSLTLIATANQGSEATYESGFVIDKFPISRPNLTFSTLTVSNMSPEDSSIYLCSVARVAETQYFGPGTRLLVL.